What follows is one T cell receptor beta chain and its context. Its cognate antigen is unknown. The CDR3 spans 13 residues. The V end lost 7 bases, the J end lost 6 bases, and 13 bases lay between the germline ends. In germline, CDR1 is MNHEY, CDR2 SMNVEV (reference sequence). Researchers ran the assay at a deep level. Some clones are missing from TCRdb's copy, which holds only in-frame ones; the method was immunoSEQ multiplex PCR. The table lists about 1.5 million clones, over 95% of them singletons. The sample comes from a study of shared clonotypes between healthy human individuals. Negatively enriched CD4+ T cells were divided by CD45RA into naive and memory. Broader study findings: Among a handful of donors, roughly 5% of naive CD4 clonotypes were found in common.

This chain links TRBV27 with TRBJ2-1, with D possibly being TRBD2 (5 bases). The sequenced material came from naive CD4+ T cells sorted from blood. Subset given: CD45RA+ positively selected. This clonotype was obtained from a man aged 25 to 40 in good health. The CDR3 DNA sequence: TGTGCCAGCAACAGTCTAGGAGGCAATGAGCAGTTCTTC. It yields the protein CASNSLGGNEQFF.